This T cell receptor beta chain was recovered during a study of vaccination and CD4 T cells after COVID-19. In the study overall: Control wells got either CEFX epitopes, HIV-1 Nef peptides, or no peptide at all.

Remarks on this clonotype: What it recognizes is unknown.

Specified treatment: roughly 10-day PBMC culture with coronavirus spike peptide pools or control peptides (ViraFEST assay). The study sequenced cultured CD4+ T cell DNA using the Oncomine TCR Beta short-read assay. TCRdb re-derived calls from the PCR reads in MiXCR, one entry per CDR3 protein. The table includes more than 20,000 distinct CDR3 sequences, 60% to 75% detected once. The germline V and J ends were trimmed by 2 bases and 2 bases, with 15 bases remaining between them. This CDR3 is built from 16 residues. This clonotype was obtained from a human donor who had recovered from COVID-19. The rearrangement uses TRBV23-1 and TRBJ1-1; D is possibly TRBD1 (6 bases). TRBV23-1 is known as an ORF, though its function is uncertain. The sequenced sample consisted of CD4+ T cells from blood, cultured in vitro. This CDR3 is CASSQIRGGQNTEAFF. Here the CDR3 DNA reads TGCGCCAGCAGTCAAATCCGGGGGGGACAAAACACTGAAGCTTTCTTT.